The 15 T cell receptor beta chains below come from one sample, sequenced in a study of blood T cell repertoires in COVID-19. Here immunoSEQ multiplex PCR was the method, and the copy in TCRdb shows in-frame clones only, minus some. This table holds fewer than 350,000 clones, approximately 90% found once. The specimen sequenced was PBMCs or T cells enriched from blood (not recorded which). These receptors were taken from a woman aged 40 to 50 who had recovered from COVID-19.

The rearrangement links TRBV2 to TRBJ2-2, with TRBD2 identical over 12 bases. The trim removed 6 bases at V and 6 bases at J, leaving 11 bases unmatched. The CDR3 spans 17 residues. Germline-derived CDR1 and CDR2 are SNHLY and FYNNEI. CDR3 residues: CASRLTGTSGLAGELFF. The CDR3 DNA follows: TGTGCCAGCAGATTAACCGGGACTAGCGGGCTTGCCGGGGAGCTGTTTTTT.

V gene TRBV5-1 combines with J gene TRBJ2-3; 12 bases align to TRBD1. The CDR3 contains 16 residues. J lost 3 bases, V lost 0 bases, and 2 bases had no gene match. Germline loops: CDR1 SGHRS, CDR2 YFSETQ. CDR3 sequence reads: CASSLGDRGLTDTQYF. As DNA, the CDR3 is TGCGCCAGCAGCTTGGGGGACAGGGGGCTAACAGATACGCAGTATTTT.

The gene calls are TRBV6-6 and TRBJ2-5; a possible D gene is TRBD2 (7 bases). The V and J ends lost 6 bases and 7 bases respectively, with 18 bases between them. This CDR3 region has 14 residues. Germline V lookup: CDR1 MNHNY, CDR2 SVGAGI (reference sequence). The CDR3 reads CASSRTGGGATQYF. CDR3 bases: TGTGCCAGCAGCCGGACTGGAGGGGGGGCGACCCAGTACTTC.

This clone has only one observation. The chain uses TRBV21-1 and TRBJ1-6; TRBD1 is the table's D call, not checked against the DNA. TRBV21-1 is a pseudogene. The CDR3 has 16 residues. CDR3: CASSKGQGARNSPLHF. The CDR3 bases are TGTGCCAGCAGCAAGGGACAGGGGGCGCGAAATTCACCCCTCCACTTT.

This chain links TRBV9 with TRBJ1-1; possibly TRBD1 for D (5 bases). This CDR3 spans 15 amino acids. Germline V lookup: CDR1 SGDLS, CDR2 YYNGEE. Trimming took off 4 bases at V and 4 bases at J, with 17 bases between the two ends. CDR3 amino acids: CASSPRGGLGTEAFF. As DNA, the CDR3 is TGTGCCAGCAGCCCCCGGGGGGGTTTAGGCACTGAAGCTTTCTTT.

The V gene is TRBV12-3 or TRBV12-4, the J gene TRBJ1-2; tentatively, D is TRBD1 (6 bases). This CDR3 has 12 residues. Trimming shortened V by 3 bases and J by 7 bases, and 9 bases separated the two germline ends. Here the CDR3 reads CASSFAGAGYTF. The CDR3 DNA sequence: TGTGCCAGCAGTTTTGCAGGGGCTGGCTACACCTTC.

Written as DNA, the CDR3 is TGTGCCAGCAGTCACAGGGGGCGCGAGCAGTACTTC. Translating it yields CASSHRGREQYF. The V gene is TRBV3-1 (or the pseudogene TRBV3-2), the J gene TRBJ2-7; 9 bases align to TRBD1. CDR1 and CDR2 (germline): LGHDT, YNNKEL (reference sequence). The CDR3 has 12 amino acids. V was clipped by 6 bases and J by 6 bases; unmatched bases: 3.

A word on this clone: The same CDR3 also results from other DNA sequences found in this sample. J is TRBJ1-1 and V is TRBV5-1; TRBD1 agrees at 9 bases. Germline assignment: CDR1 SGHRS and CDR2 YFSETQ. CDR3 length: 14 residues. V was pared by 1 base and J by 2 bases, with 0 bases of the junction left unmatched. The CDR3 spells CASSLTGGNTEAFF. The CDR3, as DNA: TGCGCCAGCAGCTTGACAGGGGGCAACACTGAAGCTTTCTTT.

The CDR3 nucleotides read TGTGCCACCACTTCCTCCTCCGCTGGAAACACCATATATTTT. This codes for CATTSSSAGNTIYF. The chain couples TRBV28 to TRBJ1-3; D remains ambiguous. The CDR3 is 14 amino acids. The germline V gene has CDR1 MDHEN and CDR2 SYDVKM. V dropped 10 bases and J dropped 2 bases, with 15 bases sitting between them.

The genes are TRBV9 and TRBJ1-2; D unresolved. Germline CDR1 and CDR2: SGDLS and YYNGEE. The CDR3 consists of 15 residues. V gave up 0 bases and J gave up 1 base, with 10 bases separating them. The CDR3 loop is CASSVDSGNNYGYTF. The CDR3 nucleotides are TGTGCCAGCAGCGTAGATTCGGGGAATAACTATGGCTACACCTTC.

This clone was observed many times. J is TRBJ1-4 and V is TRBV30; 9 nucleotides align to TRBD1. The length of the CDR3 is 14 residues. The V segment lost 0 bases and the J segment 10 bases; nucleotides outside the gene matches: 6. The germline V gene encodes CDR1 GTSNPN and CDR2 SVGIG (reference sequence). The CDR3 loop reads CAWSVGTGLAKLFF. The CDR3 nucleotides are TGTGCCTGGAGTGTAGGGACAGGGCTAGCAAAACTGTTTTTT.

The genes are TRBV28 and TRBJ1-2; 8 bases are shared with TRBD1. Germline lookup yields CDR1 MDHEN and CDR2 SYDVKM. CDR3 length: 17 amino acids. V dropped 7 bases and J dropped 2; count of bases not matched to a gene: 15. In DNA, the CDR3 is TGTGCCAGCATCCCGGGGACAGGTTCCACTACCAACTATGGCTACACCTTC. This sequence encodes CASIPGTGSTTNYGYTF.

This clone was found a few times. The V call is TRBV18, the J call TRBJ2-3; the D is unclear. The CDR3 is 13 amino acids. Trimming cost V 6 bases and J 2 bases, with 9 bases left between them. Germline lookup yields CDR1 KGHSH and CDR2 LQKENI. This CDR3 reads CASSQQFTDTQYF. In DNA form, the CDR3 reads TGTGCCAGCTCGCAACAGTTCACAGATACGCAGTATTTT.

The rearrangement joins TRBV3-1 (or the pseudogene TRBV3-2) to TRBJ2-7, with 9 bases fitting TRBD2. This CDR3 has 18 residues. V gave up 4 bases and J gave up 5 bases; unmatched junction bases: 18. Germline V gene data show CDR1 as LGHDT and CDR2 as YNNKEL (reference sequence). The CDR3 DNA follows: TGTGCCAGCAGCCGATCCACAGCGGGAGGAACATCTCAGGACGAGCAGTACTTC. It encodes CASSRSTAGGTSQDEQYF.

This chain joins TRBV11-3 and TRBJ2-2; D unclear. V lost 1 base and J 0 bases, leaving 15 bases between the germline ends. The CDR3 extends over 18 amino acids. CDR1 is SGHNT and CDR2 is YENEEA in the germline V gene. DNA for the CDR3: TGTGCCAGCAGCTTAGGCCCCCCCCGTCGGGCGAACACCGGGGAGCTGTTTTTT. It codes for CASSLGPPRRANTGELFF.